This TCR beta chain was found in a study of shared clonotypes between healthy human individuals. Study conclusions and caveats: Read depth was anticipated to influence clonotype sharing among donors. Despite large depth, sorted-subset datasets appeared incompletely sequenced.

Sequencing was performed with immunoSEQ multiplex PCR; in TCRdb, only in-frame clones are kept and a portion is missing. The data show more than 1 million clones, with roughly 74% seen just once and more than 0.5% held by the top ten. The germline V gene has CDR1 SGHNT and CDR2 YENEEA. Trimming took off 4 bases at V and 5 bases at J, with 26 bases between the two ends. The CDR3 extends over 18 amino acids. Splitting the CD4+ cells yielded a CD45RA+ naive subset and a CD45RA-negative memory subset. To note about this clone: Its antigen is not identified.

The receptor was derived from a man aged 18 to 29 in good health. Some clones in this sample may be carry-over from other donors' samples. The V call is TRBV11-3, the J call TRBJ2-5; D possibly corresponds to TRBD1 (6 bases). Sequences were obtained from memory CD4+ T cells from PBMCs. The subset is: CD45RA-negative fraction. CDR3 bases: TGTGCCAGCAGCTACCGGAAGGGCGGAAGACAGGATTGGGAGACCCAGTACTTC. Its protein is CASSYRKGGRQDWETQYF.